The rows below give T cell receptor beta chains drawn from one sample of a study of T cells after yellow fever vaccination. One entry per CDR3 protein results from TCRdb running MiXCR on the 5' RACE reads. The sample consists of about 140,000 distinct CDR3 sequences, around 6.3% of them appearing once. Sample: CD4+ T cells sorted from PBMCs, taken 10 days after the yellow fever booster vaccination. The receptors shown here come from a man aged 25-45 years who received the YFV17D yellow fever vaccine. The CDR3 runs from the conserved cysteine through the conserved F or W. A D gene is named only where the DNA matches it firmly. The listing skips clone size in some rows; elsewhere it reads once, few, many or a size class.

NA,TRBV18,NA,TRBJ2-7,CASSPEKEQYF,TGTGCCAGCTCACCAGAAAAGGAGCAGTACTTC
NA,TRBV20-1,many,TRBJ2-3,CSAVAGGTDTQYF,TGCAGTGCTGTCGCCGGGGGCACAGATACGCAGTATTTT
NA,TRBV21-1,NA,TRBJ2-1,CAISKVRKGENYNEQFF,TGTGCCATCAGCAAAGTCCGGAAGGGGGAAAACTACAATGAGCAGTTCTTC
NA,TRBV3-1,NA,TRBJ2-7,CASSQPGLEQYF,TGTGCCAGCAGCCAACCCGGCCTCGAGCAGTACTTC
TRBD2,TRBV9,many,TRBJ2-5,CASSDLAGVGETQYF,TGTGCCAGCAGCGACCTAGCGGGAGTAGGGGAGACCCAGTACTTC
NA,TRBV27,many,TRBJ2-7,CASSFDARGEQYF,TGTGCCAGCAGTTTCGACGCCCGCGGCGAGCAGTACTTC
TRBD1,TRBV7-2,few,TRBJ2-7,CASSRQSTGQTSYEQYF,TGTGCCAGCAGCCGGCAGTCAACGGGACAGACAAGCTACGAGCAGTACTTC
TRBD1,TRBV6-1,many,TRBJ2-7,CASRTPGQGTYEQYF,TGTGCCAGCAGGACACCGGGACAGGGTACCTACGAGCAGTACTTC
NA,TRBV2,once,TRBJ2-5,CASKEGAGTQYF,TGTGCCAGCAAGGAAGGGGCCGGGACCCAGTACTTC
NA,TRBV10-3,many,TRBJ2-1,CAIRDGSSSYNEQFF,TGTGCCATCAGGGACGGATCCAGCTCCTACAATGAGCAGTTCTTC
TRBD1,TRBV20-1,NA,TRBJ2-7,CRARGQGTYEQYF,TGCAGGGCGCGGGGACAGGGGACCTACGAGCAGTACTTC
NA,TRBV15,many,TRBJ2-4,CATSSPMRDIQYF,TGTGCCACCAGCAGTCCTATGAGGGACATTCAGTACTTC
NA,TRBV20-1,NA,TRBJ1-2,CSARELTGGLYGYTF,TGCAGTGCTAGAGAGCTCACCGGGGGGCTATATGGCTACACCTTC
TRBD1,TRBV20-1,few,TRBJ2-7,CSATQGNSREQYF,TGCAGCGCTACACAGGGGAATTCACGCGAGCAGTACTTC
NA,TRBV20-1,many,TRBJ2-2,CSARGHESGFLFF,TGCAGTGCTAGAGGACACGAGTCTGGATTTCTGTTTTTT
TRBD1,TRBV5-1,many,TRBJ1-1,CASSAGTEGLMNTEAFF,TGCGCCAGCAGCGCCGGGACAGAGGGGTTGATGAACACTGAAGCTTTCTTT
NA,TRBV6-5,NA,TRBJ2-3,CASSYGQNADTQYF,TGTGCCAGCAGTTATGGCCAGAACGCAGATACGCAGTATTTT
TRBD1,TRBV29-1,many,TRBJ2-2,CSVRDSYTGELFF,TGCAGCGTCAGGGACAGCTACACCGGGGAGCTGTTTTTT
NA,TRBV12-3/TRBV12-4,many,TRBJ2-1,CASSLRSTGRSEQFF,TGTGCCAGCAGTTTAAGGTCGACAGGGAGGAGTGAGCAGTTCTTC
NA,TRBV29-1,many,TRBJ2-7,CSVMGGQGAVEQYF,TGCAGCGTTATGGGGGGGCAGGGTGCGGTCGAGCAGTACTTC
TRBD1,TRBV7-2,few,TRBJ2-7,CASSKDRGASYEQYF,TGTGCCAGCAGCAAGGACAGGGGGGCCTCCTACGAGCAGTACTTC
TRBD1,TRBV5-1,many,TRBJ2-5,CASSRRTGGIETQYF,TGCGCCAGCAGCCGCAGGACAGGGGGGATCGAGACCCAGTACTTC
NA,TRBV29-1,many,TRBJ1-2,CSVGQTDGYTF,TGCAGCGTTGGGCAGACGGACGGCTACACCTTC
NA,TRBV15,many,TRBJ2-1,CATSRERQKQFF,TGTGCCACCAGCAGAGAGCGGCAGAAGCAGTTCTTC
NA,TRBV15,few,TRBJ2-3,CATSIQGDTQYF,TGTGCCACCAGCATACAGGGAGATACGCAGTATTTT
NA,TRBV29-1,many,TRBJ2-5,CSVEEKRVGGTETQYF,TGCAGCGTTGAAGAGAAGAGAGTAGGGGGAACTGAGACCCAGTACTTC
NA,TRBV7-9,many,TRBJ2-2,CASSRDRRGTGELFF,TGTGCCAGCAGCCGCGATAGAAGGGGGACCGGGGAGCTGTTTTTT
NA,TRBV11-2,few,TRBJ1-3,CASSRKGDTLSPSGNTIYF,TGTGCCAGCAGCAGAAAGGGGGATACCCTCAGCCCCTCTGGAAACACCATATATTTT
TRBD2,TRBV29-1,many,TRBJ2-1,CSVGGRAGSEQFF,TGCAGCGTTGGTGGGAGGGCCGGGAGTGAGCAGTTCTTC
NA,TRBV18,many,TRBJ2-7,CASSPPGLSHYEQYF,TGTGCCAGCTCACCCCCCGGACTATCCCACTACGAGCAGTACTTC
NA,TRBV9,many,TRBJ2-1,CASSVGPAGSVNEQFF,TGTGCCAGCAGCGTAGGTCCAGCGGGTTCTGTCAATGAGCAGTTCTTC
NA,TRBV12-3/TRBV12-4,many,TRBJ2-2,CASIRGDRNTGELFF,TGTGCCAGCATTAGAGGGGATCGGAACACCGGGGAGCTGTTTTTT
TRBD2,TRBV20-1,many,TRBJ2-7,CSARPAASGRARQYF,TGCAGTGCCCGACCCGCGGCTAGCGGGAGGGCCAGGCAGTACTTC
TRBD1,TRBV7-2,many,TRBJ2-7,CASSLRDRGNDEQYF,TGTGCCAGCAGCTTACGGGACAGGGGGAATGACGAGCAGTACTTC
NA,TRBV5-1,many,TRBJ2-1,CASSPGNAWNEQFF,TGCGCCAGCAGCCCGGGAAACGCTTGGAATGAGCAGTTCTTC
NA,TRBV24-1,many,TRBJ2-3,CATSDGRGTQYF,TGTGCCACCAGTGATGGTAGAGGTACGCAGTATTTT
NA,TRBV7-6,many,TRBJ2-7,CASSLSYLGEQYF,TGTGCCAGCAGCTTAAGCTATCTCGGAGAGCAGTACTTC
TRBD1,TRBV5-5,few,TRBJ1-2,CASSSGGGQNYYGYTF,TGTGCCAGCAGCTCGGGGGGGGGACAGAATTACTATGGCTACACCTTC
TRBD2,TRBV5-4,many,TRBJ2-3,CASSLTSGTRTDTQYF,TGTGCCAGCAGCTTGACTAGCGGGACCCGCACAGATACGCAGTATTTT
NA,TRBV28,many,TRBJ1-2,CASSREGPIHGYTF,TGTGCCAGCAGTAGGGAGGGCCCAATCCATGGCTACACCTTC
NA,TRBV11-3,many,TRBJ2-7,CASSFIVGGADEQYF,TGTGCCAGCAGCTTTATTGTTGGGGGAGCAGACGAGCAGTACTTC
TRBD1,TRBV6-5,many,TRBJ1-2,CASNIDRGRPYGYTF,TGTGCCAGCAATATCGACAGGGGGCGACCCTATGGCTACACCTTC
TRBD2,TRBV12-3/TRBV12-4,many,TRBJ2-7,CASSLTSGMEQYF,TGTGCCAGCAGCCTGACTAGCGGGATGGAGCAGTACTTC
TRBD1,TRBV10-3,many,TRBJ2-2,CAISDPGQGATGELFF,TGTGCCATCAGCGATCCGGGACAGGGGGCGACCGGGGAGCTGTTTTTT
TRBD1,TRBV5-1,many,TRBJ2-7,CASSLVVTGGDEQYF,TGCGCCAGCAGCTTGGTTGTGACAGGGGGCGACGAGCAGTACTTC
NA,TRBV28,once,TRBJ2-7,CATSLLRALASYEQYF,TGTGCCACCAGTTTATTGCGGGCTTTAGCTTCCTACGAGCAGTACTTC
NA,TRBV29-1,few,TRBJ1-1,CSAEGGVDTEAFF,TGCAGCGCCGAGGGGGGGGTGGACACTGAAGCTTTCTTT
NA,TRBV20-1,many,TRBJ2-7,CSARVQPSYEQYF,TGCAGTGCTAGAGTACAACCTTCCTACGAGCAGTACTTC
NA,TRBV5-5,many,TRBJ2-1,CASSTGLYNEQFF,TGTGCCAGCAGCACGGGACTGTACAATGAGCAGTTCTTC
NA,TRBV7-9,many,TRBJ2-5,CASTKRRSGETQYF,TGTGCCAGCACAAAAAGGAGAAGTGGAGAGACCCAGTACTTC
TRBD1,TRBV6-2/TRBV6-3,many,TRBJ2-4,CASSLSGGNIQYF,TGTGCCAGCAGTCTCTCAGGGGGAAACATTCAGTACTTC
TRBD2,TRBV7-9,many,TRBJ2-1,CASSLTGAGGNNEQFF,TGTGCCAGCAGCTTAACAGGAGCGGGAGGGAACAATGAGCAGTTCTTC
NA,TRBV2,NA,TRBJ2-2,CASSEIDKPNANTGELFF,TGTGCCAGCAGTGAAATAGACAAACCTAACGCGAACACCGGGGAGCTGTTTTTT
NA,TRBV7-2,many,TRBJ2-1,CASRSSFRGGRSSNEQFF,TGTGCCAGCAGAAGCTCGTTCAGGGGCGGTAGATCGAGCAATGAGCAGTTCTTC
NA,TRBV18,many,TRBJ2-7,CASSPRDITYEQYF,TGTGCCAGCTCACCCCGGGACATCACTTACGAGCAGTACTTC
TRBD1,TRBV19,NA,TRBJ2-1,CASSNHRGIHNEQFF,TGTGCCAGTAGTAATCACAGGGGTATCCACAATGAGCAGTTCTTC
NA,TRBV25-1,many,TRBJ2-3,CASRATTLSTDTQYF,TGTGCCAGCCGGGCGACTACCTTATCCACAGATACGCAGTATTTT
NA,TRBV4-2,few,TRBJ2-2,CASSQVDGVSNTGELFF,TGTGCCAGCAGCCAAGTCGACGGGGTATCGAACACCGGGGAGCTGTTTTTT